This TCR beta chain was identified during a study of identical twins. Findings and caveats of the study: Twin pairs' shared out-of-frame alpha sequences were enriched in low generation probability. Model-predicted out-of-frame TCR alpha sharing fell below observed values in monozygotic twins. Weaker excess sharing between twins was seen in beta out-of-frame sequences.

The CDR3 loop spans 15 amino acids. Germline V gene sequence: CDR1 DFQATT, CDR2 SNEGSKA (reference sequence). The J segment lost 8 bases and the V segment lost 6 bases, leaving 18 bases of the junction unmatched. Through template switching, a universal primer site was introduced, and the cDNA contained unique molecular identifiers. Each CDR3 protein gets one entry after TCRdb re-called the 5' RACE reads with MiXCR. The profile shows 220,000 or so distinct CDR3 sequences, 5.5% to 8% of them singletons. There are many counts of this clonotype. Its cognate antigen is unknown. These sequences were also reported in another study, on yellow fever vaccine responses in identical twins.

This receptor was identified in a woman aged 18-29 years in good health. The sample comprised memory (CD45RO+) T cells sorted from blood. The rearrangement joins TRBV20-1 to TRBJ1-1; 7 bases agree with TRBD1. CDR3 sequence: CSAKPLTGPQSEAFF. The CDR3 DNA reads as TGCAGTGCCAAACCCTTGACAGGGCCCCAGTCGGAAGCTTTCTTT.